This TCR beta chain was sequenced in a study of naive and memory T cell subsets. General study results and limits: Possibly reflecting memory cells re-expressing CD45RA, a few larger clonotypes occurred in naive repertoires, especially CD8. From naive to CM, EM and EMRA, diversity decreased and Gini increased. Naive and memory subsets had different power law exponents for TCR abundance.

In the case of this clonotype: Antigen specificity is unknown.

Two oligonucleotides, mixed equimolar, formed the beta constant-region primer covering TRBC1 and TRBC2. Ligated cDNA was amplified by four rounds of PCR with nested alpha and beta constant-region primers and SP2. TCRdb re-analysed the UMI-ligation and nested PCR reads in MiXCR, keeping a single row per CDR3 protein. Of 150,000 or so distinct CDR3 sequences in the sample, approximately 22% were seen once. CDR1 SGDLS and CDR2 YYNGEE come from the germline V gene. This CDR3 spans 13 amino acids. The V end was cut by 2 bases, the J end by 5 bases, with 11 bases between. Sequenced material: naive CD4+ T cells from blood. The clonotype comes from a human donor in good health. The chain is built from TRBV9 and TRBJ2-7, with D possibly matching TRBD1 (6 bases). The CDR3 loop is CASSVEGVDEQYF. The CDR3 region has the DNA TGTGCCAGCAGCGTCGAGGGGGTCGACGAGCAGTACTTC. Combining the CDR3 with reference TRBV9 and TRBJ2-7 gives the whole variable domain DSGVTQTPKHLITATGQRVTLRCSPRSGDLSVYWYQQSLDQGLQFLIQYYNGEERAKGNILERFSAQQFPDLHSELNLSSLELGDSALYFCASSVEGVDEQYFGPGTRLTVT.